This TCR beta chain is from a study of T cell changes during pregnancy in multiple sclerosis. Assay used: immunoSEQ multiplex PCR; TCRdb lists only in-frame clones, some missing. The table shows roughly 38,000 clones, with more than 85% occurring only once. This CDR3 comprises 15 residues. Germline CDR1 and CDR2: MNHNY and SVGAGI (reference sequence). Trimming pared 4 bases from V and 4 bases from J, leaving 14 bases between. Here the sequenced sample was CD4+ T cells from peripheral blood mononuclear cells, taken after pregnancy. The chain couples TRBV6-6 to TRBJ1-5; D not resolved. This TCR came from a female donor in good health, enrolled as a control in a pregnancy study. CDR3 nucleotides: TGTGCCAGCAGTTCCCTGTACAGTTCAAATCAGCCCCAGCATTTT. This sequence encodes CASSSLYSSNQPQHF.